These 25 T cell receptor beta chains originate from one sample sequenced in a study of shared clonotypes between healthy human individuals. Method: immunoSEQ multiplex PCR; TCRdb's copy keeps in-frame clones and lacks some. The table shows roughly 2.2 million clones, with around 92% occurring only once. Sequenced: naive CD4+ T cells from PBMCs. Subset indicated: CD45RA+ positively selected. These receptor sequences come from a man aged 18 to 29 in good health. Some clones in this sample may be carry-over from other donors' samples.

The chain has TRBV7-9 and TRBJ1-1, with D uncertain. V dropped 5 bases and J dropped 2 bases, with 15 bases sitting between them. Germline CDR1 reads SEHNR; CDR2 reads FQNEAQ (reference sequence). The CDR3 spans 15 residues. The CDR3 loop is CASSRAGTKNTEAFF. CDR3 in DNA: TGTGCCAGCAGCCGAGCTGGAACCAAAAACACTGAAGCTTTCTTT.

The chain has TRBV7-8 and TRBJ1-1; D unresolved. The CDR3 has 15 residues. The germline gives CDR1 SGHVS, CDR2 FQNEAQ. V lost 2 bases to trimming and J lost 4 bases, with 14 bases between them. The CDR3 reads CASSLRREGSTEAFF. CDR3 bases: TGTGCCAGCAGCTTAAGGAGGGAAGGAAGCACTGAAGCTTTCTTT. Full variable domain (missing parts from reference TRBV7-8 and TRBJ1-1): GAGVSQSPRYKVAKRGQDVALRCDPISGHVSLFWYQQALGQGPEFLTYFQNEAQLDKSGLPSDRFFAERPEGSVSTLKIQRTQQEDSAVYLCASSLRREGSTEAFFGQGTRLTVV.

The V and J genes are TRBV27 and TRBJ2-1, with D possibly being TRBD2 (5 bases). The CDR3 sequence is 16 residues long. Germline-derived CDR1 and CDR2 are MNHEY and SMNVEV (reference sequence). V lost 7 bases to trimming and J lost 8 bases, with 24 bases between them. The CDR3 coding sequence is TGTGCCAGCAATTCGGGCGGCGGGTTCCGGTCCTATGAGCAGTTCTTC. Its translation: CASNSGGGFRSYEQFF.

The rearrangement links TRBV25-1 to TRBJ1-4, with 7 bases matching TRBD1. With V trimmed by 5 bases and J by 7 bases, 10 bases remained unmatched. The CDR3 is 15 amino acids. Per the germline V gene, CDR1 is MGHDK and CDR2 is SYGVNS. CDR3 sequence (DNA): TGTGCCAGCAGTCCCCGGACAGGTTTAGTTGAAAAACTGTTTTTT. Translation: CASSPRTGLVEKLFF.

The chain links TRBV27 to TRBJ2-1; D is uncertain. The CDR3 length is 11 residues. Trimming left V 8 bases short and J 4 bases short, with 6 bases between. Per germline, CDR1 MNHEY and CDR2 SMNVEV (reference sequence). The chain's CDR3 is CASGQYNEQFF. The CDR3 DNA sequence: TGTGCCAGCGGCCAATACAATGAGCAGTTCTTC.

The chain combines TRBV7-8 with TRBJ2-3; unclear D gene. This CDR3 contains 14 residues. V lost 1 base and J 2 bases, leaving 7 bases between the germline ends. Germline values: CDR1 SGHVS, CDR2 FQNEAQ. CDR3 amino acids: CASSLVADTDTQYF. As DNA, the CDR3 is TGTGCCAGCAGCTTAGTAGCAGACACAGATACGCAGTATTTT.

The CDR3 coding sequence is TGTGCCAGCAGTCCCCCCCGGGTGCGTGAGGGAAGGATTCAGTACTTC. It encodes CASSPPRVREGRIQYF. The chain joins TRBV7-9 to TRBJ2-4, with D perhaps TRBD2 (5 bases). The CDR3 runs 16 residues. V lost 6 bases and J lost 10, with 25 bases in between. Per the germline V gene, CDR1 is SEHNR and CDR2 is FQNEAQ (reference sequence).

The chain carries TRBV28 and TRBJ1-5; D is undetermined. Trimming shortened V by 8 bases and J by 5 bases, and 10 bases separated the two germline ends. From germline, CDR1 is MDHEN and CDR2 SYDVKM. CDR3 length equals 12 residues. The CDR3 is CASLTDYQPQHF. Here the CDR3 DNA reads TGTGCCAGCCTGACGGATTATCAGCCCCAGCATTTT. Full variable domain (remainder filled in from reference TRBV28 and TRBJ1-5): DVKVTQSSRYLVKRTGEKVFLECVQDMDHENMFWYRQDPGLGLRLIYFSYDVKMKEKGDIPEGYSVSREKKERFSLILESASTNQTSMYLCASLTDYQPQHFGDGTRLSIL.

The rearrangement uses TRBV5-5 and TRBJ2-7; 7 positions match TRBD2. The germline V gene encodes CDR1 SGHKS and CDR2 YYEKEE (reference sequence). CDR3 size: 15 residues. After removal of 4 bases from V and 0 bases from J, the junction contained 7 bases not matched to a gene. This CDR3 reads CASSPLGGVSYEQYF. The CDR3 DNA is TGTGCCAGCAGCCCCCTTGGGGGGGTCTCCTACGAGCAGTACTTC.

V gene TRBV29-1 combines with J gene TRBJ1-2; no firm D call. Looked up from germline, CDR1 is SQVTM and CDR2 is ANQGSEA. The V gene lost 3 bases and the J gene lost 2 bases, with 10 bases spanning the gap. The CDR3 loop spans 13 amino acids. CDR3 nucleotide sequence: TGCAGCGTTGAGGTGTCTTCCAACTATGGCTACACCTTC. This codes for CSVEVSSNYGYTF. The full variable domain, completed using reference TRBV29-1 and TRBJ1-2, is SAVISQKPSRDICQRGTSLTIQCQVDSQVTMMFWYRQQPGQSLTLIATANQGSEATYESGFVIDKFPISRPNLTFSTLTVSNMSPEDSSIYLCSVEVSSNYGYTFGSGTRLTVV.

This chain links TRBV6-6 with TRBJ1-1, with D possibly TRBD1 on 5 matching bases. The ends were cut back, 7 bases at V and 3 bases at J, with 18 bases in the middle. CDR1 is MNHNY, CDR2 SVGAGI, per germline (reference sequence). This CDR3 has 15 amino acids. In nucleotides, the CDR3 is TGTGCCAGCACCAAACCCGGGGCCCAGCACACTGAAGCTTTCTTT. Protein product: CASTKPGAQHTEAFF.

In DNA form, the CDR3 reads TGTGCCAGCAGCAAAACAGGCGAAGCCTCCTACGAGCAGTACTTC. Translating gives CASSKTGEASYEQYF. The chain uses TRBV9 and TRBJ2-7; a possible D gene is TRBD1 (5 bases). The CDR3 is 15 residues long. The germline V and J ends were trimmed by 4 bases and 0 bases, with 14 bases remaining between them. Looked up from germline, CDR1 is SGDLS and CDR2 is YYNGEE.

This chain joins TRBV27 and TRBJ2-2; 7 nucleotides line up with TRBD2. Looked up from germline, CDR1 is MNHEY and CDR2 is SMNVEV (reference sequence). The CDR3 spans 15 residues. J lost 5 bases, V lost 3 bases, and 6 bases had no gene match. The CDR3 protein is CASSFLSSGTGELFF. In DNA, the CDR3 is TGTGCCAGCAGTTTCCTGTCTAGCGGTACCGGGGAGCTGTTTTTT.

The chain couples TRBV19 to TRBJ2-5; D may match TRBD1 or TRBD2 (5 bases each). The CDR3 totals 14 residues. With 6 bases removed from V and 3 bases from J, the gap between germline ends came to 14 bases. Germline CDR1 is LNHDA and CDR2 is SQIVND (reference sequence). The CDR3, as DNA: TGTGCCAGTAGCCGGGGCGGCGGAGAAGAGACCCAGTACTTC. Translating it yields CASSRGGGEETQYF.

Comment on this clone: The identical CDR3 is also encoded by other nucleotide sequences in the sample. CDR3 nucleotide sequence: TGCGCCAGCAGCTTGGCGGGGACAGCGTCATACGAGCAGTACTTC. Encoded protein: CASSLAGTASYEQYF. V and J are TRBV5-1 and TRBJ2-7; 7 bases line up with TRBD1. Germline assignment: CDR1 SGHRS and CDR2 YFSETQ. The length of the CDR3 is 15 residues. V was pared by 0 bases and J by 4 bases, with 7 bases of the junction left unmatched.

Note on this clone: The sample holds other DNA sequences that translate to the same CDR3. The chain has TRBV19 and TRBJ1-2, with D perhaps TRBD1 (5 bases). V shed 2 bases and J shed 5 bases, with 9 bases lying between them. Germline CDR1 and CDR2: LNHDA and SQIVND (reference sequence). The CDR3 length is 13 residues. The CDR3: CASSIQGLYGYTF. For the CDR3, the DNA is TGTGCCAGTAGTATACAGGGTTTATATGGCTACACCTTC. The full variable domain, in which reference TRBV19 and TRBJ1-2 provide the parts outside the CDR3, is DGGITQSPKYLFRKEGQNVTLSCEQNLNHDAMYWYRQDPGQGLRLIYYSQIVNDFQKGDIAEGYSVSREKKESFPLTVTSAQKNPTAFYLCASSIQGLYGYTFGSGTRLTVV.

The chain links TRBV29-1 to TRBJ2-7; possibly TRBD1 for D (6 bases). Germline V lookup: CDR1 SQVTM, CDR2 ANQGSEA. Trimming removed 1 base from V and 2 bases from J, with 15 bases in between. The CDR3 extends over 15 amino acids. The CDR3 sequence: CSVEAQQGGPYEQYF. CDR3 bases: TGCAGCGTTGAAGCCCAACAGGGTGGTCCCTACGAGCAGTACTTC.

The gene calls are TRBV28 and TRBJ2-7; the D gene is possibly TRBD1 (6 bases). The CDR3 covers 15 residues. Germline V CDR1 and CDR2: MDHEN, SYDVKM. Between the trimmed V and J ends, which lost 6 bases and 3 bases, there was a span of 18 bases. The CDR3 DNA sequence: TGTGCCAGCAGCTCCCCCCGGACAGCCCACTACGAGCAGTACTTC. This sequence encodes CASSSPRTAHYEQYF.

Comment on this clone: This sample includes further DNA sequences coding for the same CDR3. This chain links TRBV7-3 with TRBJ2-5; 7 bases are shared with TRBD2. The CDR3 length is 14 residues. Germline CDR1 reads SGHTA; CDR2 reads FQGTGA. V shed 1 base and J 2 bases; nucleotides not matched to a gene: 1. This chain's CDR3 is CASSLSGGQETQYF. CDR3 DNA sequence: TGTGCCAGCAGCTTAAGCGGGGGACAAGAGACCCAGTACTTC.

This chain joins TRBV7-9 and TRBJ2-3, with a tentative D call TRBD2 (5 bases). The CDR3 has 16 residues. Deletions cut 4 bases from V and 0 bases from J, with 14 bases between. Looked up from germline, CDR1 is SEHNR and CDR2 is FQNEAQ (reference sequence). The CDR3 DNA reads TGTGCCAGCAGCTCCAAGGGTGAGCGGAGCACAGATACGCAGTATTTT. Protein: CASSSKGERSTDTQYF.

This clone was detected a few times. The rearrangement links TRBV6-6 to TRBJ1-1; D gene unclear. The CDR3 extends over 14 amino acids. V lost 8 bases and J lost 0, with 13 bases in between. CDR1 MNHNY and CDR2 SVGAGI come from the germline V gene (reference sequence). The chain's CDR3 is CASGDLFMNTEAFF. CDR3 DNA sequence: TGTGCCAGCGGGGATCTATTTATGAACACTGAAGCTTTCTTT.

With regard to this clone: Within the sample, other DNA sequences also encode this same CDR3. V is TRBV18 and J is TRBJ2-3, with 8 nucleotides matching TRBD2. From germline, CDR1 is KGHSH and CDR2 LQKENI. V lost 3 bases and J lost 1; bases outside the gene matches: 3. The CDR3 spans 15 residues. The CDR3 region has the DNA TGTGCCAGCTCACCGTTACTAGCGGGCACAGATACGCAGTATTTT. This encodes CASSPLLAGTDTQYF.

The chain joins TRBV6-5 to TRBJ1-4, with unresolved D. This CDR3 has 15 residues. Trimming took off 0 bases at V and 3 bases at J, with 8 bases between the two ends. Germline CDR1 is MNHEY and CDR2 is SVGAGI. CDR3 sequence reads: CASSYSSTANEKLFF. CDR3 sequence (DNA): TGTGCCAGCAGTTACTCAAGCACAGCTAATGAAAAACTGTTTTTT.

CDR3 protein: CASSYYRTQETYEQYF. Written as DNA, the CDR3 is TGTGCCAGCTCGTATTACAGGACTCAGGAGACCTACGAGCAGTACTTC. The chain joins TRBV18 to TRBJ2-7, with D perhaps being TRBD1 or TRBD2 (5 bases each). CDR1 KGHSH and CDR2 LQKENI come from the germline V gene. The CDR3 loop spans 16 amino acids. V gave up 6 bases and J gave up 2 bases, with 20 bases separating them.

The J gene is TRBJ1-6, the V gene TRBV9, with D unresolved. Trimming took 4 bases from V and 13 from J, leaving 12 bases between them. Germline CDR1 is SGDLS and CDR2 is YYNGEE. The CDR3 has 12 residues. The CDR3: CASSRSVGPLHF. The CDR3 region has the DNA TGTGCCAGCAGCCGCTCGGTGGGCCCCCTCCACTTT.